This T cell receptor (beta chain) derives from a study of OX40 agonist ivuxolimab in advanced cancers. Across the study: Partial responses were seen in three patients, one with hepatocellular carcinoma and two with cutaneous melanoma.

In germline, CDR1 is LNHNV, CDR2 YYDKDF (reference sequence). The CDR3 extends over 18 amino acids. J lost 5 bases, V lost 0 bases, and 13 bases had no gene match. Assay: immunoSEQ multiplex PCR; the TCRdb copy retains only in-frame clones and omits some. The repertoire holds around 50,000 clones, with 60% to 80% as singletons. This TCR was sampled from an adult with an advanced solid tumor such as melanoma, head and neck, liver or kidney cancer. V is TRBV15 and J is TRBJ2-3; TRBD2 matches 8 bases. The input for sequencing was CD4+ or CD8+ T cells sorted from blood, taken in a trial of the OX40 agonist ivuxolimab. CDR3 loop: CATSRDLTGGPVQDTQYF. The CDR3, as DNA: TGTGCCACCAGCAGAGATCTAACGGGAGGGCCGGTCCAAGATACGCAGTATTTT.